This T cell receptor beta chain was sequenced during a study of blood T cell repertoires in COVID-19. Study summary: Whether acute or convalescent, the COVID-19 samples came from the United States, Italy and Spain. PBMCs, B-cell-depleted T cells, or T cells provided the cDNA or gDNA that made up the material.

In the original workflow: Using reference gene primer amplification, nucleated cell counts were estimated. Clones were sequenced by immunoSEQ multiplex PCR, and TCRdb holds only the in-frame ones, with some missing. D and trimming were read from the DNA, whereas the V and J calls and clone size are those reported in that table. This sample carries fewer than 200,000 clones, 90% of them seen once, and the ten largest clones take around 0.5%. The CDR3 totals 13 residues. Germline assignment: CDR1 SEHNR and CDR2 FQNEAQ (reference sequence). Deletions cut 5 bases from V and 7 bases from J, with 12 bases between.

The chain recombines TRBV7-9 with TRBJ1-5; D is uncertain. This TCR was recovered from a man aged 45-65 years with acute or convalescent COVID-19. The sequenced material came from peripheral blood. CDR3 in DNA: TGTGCCAGCAGCCCCGGGGAGTTCCAGCCCCAGCATTTT. It yields the protein CASSPGEFQPQHF.